The T cell receptor (beta chain) described here comes from a study of blood T cell repertoires in COVID-19. A single count supports this clone. The CDR3 totals 15 residues. V lost 5 bases, J lost 7 bases, and 9 bases stayed unmatched. Germline lookup yields CDR1 SGHRS and CDR2 YFSETQ. Measured with immunoSEQ multiplex PCR; TCRdb has only the in-frame clones, and not every one. The sample carries 150,000 to 200,000 clones, about 90% recorded once. What was sequenced was peripheral blood. The genes are TRBV5-1 and TRBJ2-7, with TRBD2 matching 13 bases. This receptor was obtained from a man in his 60s with active or convalescent COVID-19. CDR3 bases: TGCGCCAGCAGGCCTACTAGCGGGGGGGCCGGGGAGCAGTACTTC. Translating it yields CASRPTSGGAGEQYF.